The 6 T cell receptor beta chains given below trace back to one sample, sequenced in a study of glioma-infiltrating T cells after dendritic cell vaccination. Time point in this sample: after dendritic cell vaccination, including at tumor progression/relapse. Produced via immunoSEQ multiplex PCR; TCRdb's table is partial and in-frame only. The data contain 91,000 or so clones, approximately 84% of them singletons. Here the sequenced sample was blood, taken after dendritic cell vaccination. These receptors came from a human donor with glioblastoma.

The chain carries TRBV18 and TRBJ1-1; D is ambiguous. Trimming took off 6 bases at V and 2 bases at J, with 13 bases between the two ends. The germline CDR1 and CDR2 sequences are KGHSH and LQKENI. This CDR3 region has 14 residues. In DNA, the CDR3 is TGTGCCAGCTCCATCCTTGAGGGTAACACTGAAGCTTTCTTT. Translated, it gives CASSILEGNTEAFF.

This clone was recorded once. The gene calls are TRBV5-4 and TRBJ1-1; D is perhaps TRBD1 (6 bases). The CDR3 length is 13 residues. The V and J ends lost 4 bases and 4 bases respectively, with 11 bases between them. Germline CDR1 and CDR2: SGHNT and YYREEE (reference sequence). For the CDR3, the DNA is TGTGCCAGCAGCAGCACAGGGCGCACTGAAGCTTTCTTT. It translates to CASSSTGRTEAFF.

In nucleotides, the CDR3 is TGTGCCAGCAGTCAAGGGGGCCCCACTGAAGCTTTCTTT. Protein: CASSQGGPTEAFF. The chain combines TRBV5-4 with TRBJ1-1; TRBD1 aligns across 7 bases. Germline CDR1 reads SGHNT; CDR2 reads YYREEE (reference sequence). The V gene end was trimmed by 5 bases and the J gene end by 4 bases; junction bases not matched to a gene: 5. This CDR3 contains 13 residues.

The chain recombines TRBV10-1 with TRBJ1-1; D is unclear. This CDR3 comprises 12 residues. Trimming took off 6 bases at V and 2 bases at J, with 7 bases between the two ends. Germline V gives CDR1 WNHNN, CDR2 SYGVQD (reference sequence). The CDR3 sequence: CASSDINTEAFF. The CDR3 coding sequence is TGCGCCAGCAGCGACATCAACACTGAAGCTTTCTTT.

This clone was observed a few times. This chain uses TRBV30 with TRBJ1-2; 7 nucleotides match TRBD1. CDR1 and CDR2 from the germline V gene are GTSNPN and SVGIG (reference sequence). V trimming: 3 bases; J trimming: 7 bases; junction bases outside the gene matches: 11. CDR3 size: 14 residues. The DNA for the CDR3 is TGTGCCTGGAGGAGGACCAGGGGGTCGGGTGGCTACACCTTC. Translating it yields CAWRRTRGSGGYTF.

The sample holds one count of this clone. The V gene is TRBV4-2, the J gene TRBJ1-6; D uncertain. The length of the CDR3 is 12 residues. V lost 0 bases and J 9 bases, leaving 3 bases between the germline ends. The germline V gene has CDR1 LGHNA and CDR2 YNFKEQ. The CDR3 reads CASSQDSSPLHF. The CDR3, as DNA: TGTGCCAGCAGCCAAGACAGTTCACCCCTCCACTTT.